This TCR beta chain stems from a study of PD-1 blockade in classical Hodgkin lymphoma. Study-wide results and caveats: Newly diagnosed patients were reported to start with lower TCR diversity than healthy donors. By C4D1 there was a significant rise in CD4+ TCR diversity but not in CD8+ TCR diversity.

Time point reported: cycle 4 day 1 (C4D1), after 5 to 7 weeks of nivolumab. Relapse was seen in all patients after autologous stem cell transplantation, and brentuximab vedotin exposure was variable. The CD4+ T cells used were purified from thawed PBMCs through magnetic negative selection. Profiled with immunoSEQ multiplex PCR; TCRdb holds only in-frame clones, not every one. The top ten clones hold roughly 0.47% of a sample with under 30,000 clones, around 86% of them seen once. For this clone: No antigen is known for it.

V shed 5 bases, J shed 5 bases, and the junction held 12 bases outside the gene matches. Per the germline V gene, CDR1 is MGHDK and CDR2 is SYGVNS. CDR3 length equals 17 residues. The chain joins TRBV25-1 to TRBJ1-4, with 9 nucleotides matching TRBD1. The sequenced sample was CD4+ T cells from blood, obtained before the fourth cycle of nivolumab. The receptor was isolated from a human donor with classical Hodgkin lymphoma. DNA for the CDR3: TGTGCCAGCAGTAAACACACTGCCGGGACAGGGAATGAAAAACTGTTTTTT. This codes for CASSKHTAGTGNEKLFF.